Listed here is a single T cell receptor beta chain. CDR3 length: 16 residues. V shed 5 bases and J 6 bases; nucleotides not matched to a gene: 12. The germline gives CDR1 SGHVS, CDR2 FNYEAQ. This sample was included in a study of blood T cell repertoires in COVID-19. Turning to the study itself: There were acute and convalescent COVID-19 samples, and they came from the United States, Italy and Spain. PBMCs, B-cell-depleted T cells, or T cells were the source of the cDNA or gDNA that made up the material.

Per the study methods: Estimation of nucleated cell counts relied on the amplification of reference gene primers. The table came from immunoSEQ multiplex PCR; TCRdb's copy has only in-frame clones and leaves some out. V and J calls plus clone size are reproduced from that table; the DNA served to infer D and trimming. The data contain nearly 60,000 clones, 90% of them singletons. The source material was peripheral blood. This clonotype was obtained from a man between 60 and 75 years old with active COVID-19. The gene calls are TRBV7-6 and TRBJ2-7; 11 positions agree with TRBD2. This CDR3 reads CASSGGLAGLSGEQYF. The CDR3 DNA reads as TGTGCCAGCAGCGGAGGACTAGCGGGCCTCTCAGGCGAGCAGTACTTC.